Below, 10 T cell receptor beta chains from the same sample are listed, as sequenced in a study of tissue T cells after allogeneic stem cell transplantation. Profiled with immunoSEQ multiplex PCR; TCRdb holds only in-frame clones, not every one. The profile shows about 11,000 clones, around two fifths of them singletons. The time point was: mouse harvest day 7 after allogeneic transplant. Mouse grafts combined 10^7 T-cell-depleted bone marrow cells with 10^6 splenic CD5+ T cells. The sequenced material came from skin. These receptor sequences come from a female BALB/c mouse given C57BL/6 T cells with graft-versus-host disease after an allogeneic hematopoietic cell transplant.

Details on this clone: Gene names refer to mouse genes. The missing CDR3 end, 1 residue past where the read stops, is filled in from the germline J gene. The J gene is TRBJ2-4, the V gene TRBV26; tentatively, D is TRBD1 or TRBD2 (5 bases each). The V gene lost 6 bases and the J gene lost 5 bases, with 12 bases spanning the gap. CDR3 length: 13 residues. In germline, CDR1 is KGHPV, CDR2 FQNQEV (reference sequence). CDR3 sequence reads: CASSSGPINTLYF. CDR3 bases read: TGTGCCAGCAGCTCGGGACCCATAAACACCTTGTAC.

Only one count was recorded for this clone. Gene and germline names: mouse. Incomplete CDR3 DNA: TGTGCCAGCAGTCATGACAGATATAATTCGCCCCTCTAC. This translates into CASSHDRYNSPLY. From start to end, the CDR3 is CASSHDRYNSPLYF. The chain recombines TRBV26 with TRBJ1-6, with D possibly TRBD1 on 5 matching bases. Coverage ceases 1 residue before the CDR3 finishes, and the germline J gene fills in the end. TRBJ1-6 carries the ORF label, with uncertain function. V was trimmed by 4 bases and J by 4 bases, leaving 8 bases between them. The CDR3 sequence is 14 residues long. The germline gives CDR1 KGHPV, CDR2 FQNQEV (reference sequence).

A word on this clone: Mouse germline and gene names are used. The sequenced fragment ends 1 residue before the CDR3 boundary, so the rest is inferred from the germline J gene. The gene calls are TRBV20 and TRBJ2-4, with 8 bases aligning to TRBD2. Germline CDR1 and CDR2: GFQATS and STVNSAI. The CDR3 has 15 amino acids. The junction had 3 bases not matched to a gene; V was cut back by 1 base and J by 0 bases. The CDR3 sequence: CGARGLGGSQNTLYF. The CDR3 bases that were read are TGTGGTGCTAGGGGGCTGGGGGGAAGTCAAAACACCTTGTAC.

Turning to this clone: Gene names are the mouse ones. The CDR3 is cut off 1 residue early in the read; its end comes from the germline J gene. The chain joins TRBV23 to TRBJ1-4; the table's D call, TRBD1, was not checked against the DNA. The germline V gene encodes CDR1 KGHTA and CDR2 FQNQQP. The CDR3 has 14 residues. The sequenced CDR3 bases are TGCTCCAGCAGCCGACAGGGACCCAACGAAAGATTATTT. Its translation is CSSSRQGPNERLF. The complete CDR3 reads CSSSRQGPNERLFF. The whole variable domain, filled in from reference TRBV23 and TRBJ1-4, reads DAAVTQKPRYLIKMKGQEAEMKCIPEKGHTAVFWYQQKQSKELKFLIYFQNQQPLDQIDMVKERFSAVCPSSSLCSLGIRTCEAEDSALYLCSSSRQGPNERLFFGHGTKLSVL.

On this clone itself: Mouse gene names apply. The CDR3 is CASSSSLQRTGQLYF. The CDR3 bases that were read are TGTGCCAGCAGCTCCAGTCTGCAGAGGACCGGGCAGCTCTAC. The chain combines TRBV3 with TRBJ2-2; D gene ambiguous. The DNA ends 1 residue before the CDR3 does, and the rest of the CDR3 is filled in from the germline J gene. V lost 4 bases, J lost 5 bases, and 14 bases lay in between. This CDR3 has 15 amino acids. Looked up from germline, CDR1 is SNHLY and CDR2 is FYNGKV (reference sequence).

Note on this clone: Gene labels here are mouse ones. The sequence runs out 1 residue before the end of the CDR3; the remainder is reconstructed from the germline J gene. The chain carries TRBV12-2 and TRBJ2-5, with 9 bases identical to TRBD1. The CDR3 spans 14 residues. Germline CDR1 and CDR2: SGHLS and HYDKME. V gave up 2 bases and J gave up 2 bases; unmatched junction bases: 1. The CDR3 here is CASSRGQGQDTQYF. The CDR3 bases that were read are TGTGCCAGCTCTCGGGGACAGGGCCAAGACACCCAGTAC.

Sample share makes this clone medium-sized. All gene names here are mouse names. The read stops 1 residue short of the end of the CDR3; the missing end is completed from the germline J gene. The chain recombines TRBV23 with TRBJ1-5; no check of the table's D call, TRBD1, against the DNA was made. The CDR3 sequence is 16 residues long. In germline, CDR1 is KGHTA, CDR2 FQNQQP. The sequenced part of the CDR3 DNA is TGCTCCAGCAGTCAGACAGGGGGAAGGAACAACCAGGCTCCGCTT. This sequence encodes CSSSQTGGRNNQAPL. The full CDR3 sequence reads CSSSQTGGRNNQAPLF.

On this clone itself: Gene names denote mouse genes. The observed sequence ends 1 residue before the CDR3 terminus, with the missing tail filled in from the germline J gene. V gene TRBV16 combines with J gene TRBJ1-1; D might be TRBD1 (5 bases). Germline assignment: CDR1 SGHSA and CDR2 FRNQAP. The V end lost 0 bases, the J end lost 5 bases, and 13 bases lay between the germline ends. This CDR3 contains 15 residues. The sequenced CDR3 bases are TGTGCAAGCAGCTTAGATAGGCAGGGAGGGACAGAAGTCTTC. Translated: CASSLDRQGGTEVF. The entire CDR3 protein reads CASSLDRQGGTEVFF.

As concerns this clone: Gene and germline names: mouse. CDR3 bases read: TGTGCCAGCAGGCGGACTGGGGGGAACTATGCTGAGCAGTTC. This translates into CASRRTGGNYAEQF. In full, the CDR3 reads CASRRTGGNYAEQFF. The V gene is TRBV13-3, the J gene TRBJ2-1, with 11 positions matching TRBD2. The missing CDR3 end, 1 residue past where the read stops, is filled in from the germline J gene. Germline values: CDR1 NNHDY, CDR2 SYVADS. The CDR3 is 15 residues long. The junction had 2 bases not matched to a gene; V was cut back by 5 bases and J by 1 base.

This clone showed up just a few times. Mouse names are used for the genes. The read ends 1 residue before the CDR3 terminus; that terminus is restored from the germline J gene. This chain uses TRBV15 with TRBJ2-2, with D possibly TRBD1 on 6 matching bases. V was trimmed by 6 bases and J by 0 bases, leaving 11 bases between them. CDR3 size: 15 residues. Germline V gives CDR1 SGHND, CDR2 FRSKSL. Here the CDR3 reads CASSWDKSNTGQLYF. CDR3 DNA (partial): TGTGCCAGCAGCTGGGACAAATCAAACACCGGGCAGCTCTAC.